These 32 T cell receptor beta chains came from one sample sequenced in a study of spatial heterogeneity in lung cancer. Time point specified: sample taken at primary tumor resection. Their cognate antigens are unknown. Regarding the study as a whole: Higher tumor mutation counts went along with higher counts of expanded intratumoral alpha and beta TCRs.

TCRdb called the 5' RACE reads again in MiXCR, with one record for every CDR3 protein. The data hold around 18,000 distinct CDR3 sequences, with 8.5% to 10% observed a single time. The sequenced sample was lung tumor tissue, obtained at surgery. These receptors all come from a female donor with early-stage non-small cell lung cancer.

This clonotype was counted at least ten times. Found in a library prepared for alpha chains, this beta chain is an off-target read, and its abundance has little meaning. This chain connects TRBV20-1 to TRBJ2-7, with 9 bases aligning to TRBD2. The J segment lost 4 bases and the V segment lost 5 bases, leaving 12 bases of the junction unmatched. The germline V gene has CDR1 DFQATT and CDR2 SNEGSKA (reference sequence). The CDR3 spans 15 residues. CDR3 residues: CSAGAASGDQYEQYF. CDR3 coding DNA: TGCAGTGCTGGAGCGGCTAGCGGGGACCAATACGAGCAGTACTTC.

In this sample, this clonotype turned up a few times. For a library built for alpha chains, this beta chain is a stray read; little rests on its size. The gene calls are TRBV5-4 and TRBJ1-2; D call uncertain. The germline gives CDR1 SGHNT, CDR2 YYREEE (reference sequence). Trimming took 1 base from V and 0 from J, leaving 7 bases between them. The CDR3 contains 14 residues. The CDR3 nucleotides are TGTGCCAGCAGCTTGCCTTTAGCTAACTATGGCTACACCTTC. It specifies CASSLPLANYGYTF.

This clonotype was found a few times. The library was designed around alpha chains, so this beta chain is a stray read whose abundance carries little weight. This sequence joins TRBV7-9 and TRBJ2-7; no definite D call. Trimming cost V 1 base and J 5 bases, with 6 bases left between them. Germline V gene data show CDR1 as SEHNR and CDR2 as FQNEAQ (reference sequence). CDR3 size: 12 residues. This CDR3 reads CASSLGLDEQYF. CDR3 in DNA: TGTGCCAGCAGCTTAGGTCTCGACGAGCAGTACTTC.

This clonotype was detected a few times. Within a library made for alpha chains, this beta chain is off target, and its count is uninformative. The chain employs TRBV7-8 and TRBJ2-3; D gene uncertain. This CDR3 has 18 residues. Trimming removed 5 bases from V and 1 base from J, with 22 bases in between. The V gene's germline CDR1 is SGHVS and CDR2 FQNEAQ. The CDR3 sequence is CASSLGSLRGFRTDTQYF. CDR3 nucleotides: TGTGCCAGCAGCCTGGGTTCCCTGAGAGGTTTTCGCACAGATACGCAGTATTTT.

Comments on this clonotype: With the library built for alpha chains, this beta chain is off target and its frequency is not meaningful. The genes are TRBV5-4 and TRBJ2-7; tentatively, D is TRBD2 (5 bases). The CDR3 covers 15 residues. The germline V gene encodes CDR1 SGHNT and CDR2 YYREEE (reference sequence). Trimming took off 4 bases at V and 0 bases at J, with 14 bases between the two ends. This CDR3 is CASSPRTGSSYEQYF. The CDR3 nucleotides read TGTGCCAGCAGCCCAAGGACGGGGAGCTCCTACGAGCAGTACTTC. The variable domain in full, with the rest retrieved from reference TRBV5-4 and TRBJ2-7, is ETGVTQSPTHLIKTRGQQVTLRCSSQSGHNTVSWYQQALGQGPQFIFQYYREEENGRGNFPPRFSGLQFPNYSSELNVNALELDDSALYLCASSPRTGSSYEQYFGPGTRLTVT.

Notes on this clonotype: This beta chain lies outside the target of a library built for alpha chains; its clone size means little. The chain recombines TRBV7-2 with TRBJ2-2; D is possibly TRBD1 (5 bases). V lost 5 bases, J lost 2 bases, and 12 bases lay in between. This CDR3 has 15 residues. Germline V lookup: CDR1 SGHTA, CDR2 FQGNSA. CDR3 bases: TGTGCCAGCAGCACCTCGGACACAAACACCGGGGAGCTGTTTTTT. It translates to CASSTSDTNTGELFF.

A remark on this clonotype: This beta chain is an unintended read in a library built for alpha chains; its size means little. The CDR3, as DNA: TGTGCCAGCAGCCAAGTGAAGAATTCACCCCTCCACTTT. It specifies CASSQVKNSPLHF. The chain is built from TRBV4-2 and TRBJ1-6; no reliable D call. This CDR3 has 13 residues. Trimming removed 1 base at V and 7 bases at J, with 5 bases between. In germline, CDR1 is LGHNA, CDR2 YNFKEQ.

This clonotype has a count of ten or more. This beta chain is off target for a library built for alpha chains, so its abundance means little. The chain joins TRBV4-1 to TRBJ2-7; TRBD1 agrees at 9 bases. CDR3 length: 15 residues. Germline assignment: CDR1 MGHRA and CDR2 YSYEKL. V shed 0 bases and J 6 bases; nucleotides not matched to a gene: 6. CDR3 coding DNA: TGCGCCAGCAGCCAAGATTACAGGGGGCGTCTCGAGCAGTACTTC. Translation: CASSQDYRGRLEQYF.

This clonotype was counted only a few times. This beta chain came through as a stray read in a library set up for alpha chains, and its size says little. The rearrangement joins TRBV7-6 to TRBJ2-7, with 12 bases fitting TRBD1. CDR1 and CDR2 (germline): SGHVS, FNYEAQ. V was pared by 4 bases and J by 5 bases, with 12 bases of the junction left unmatched. This CDR3 has 17 amino acids. The CDR3, as DNA: TGTGCCAGCAGCTCCCGCCCCCCGGGACAGGGGGCAAACGAGCAGTACTTC. This sequence encodes CASSSRPPGQGANEQYF.

This clonotype is deemed medium-sized (0.01 to 0.1%). Since it is a stray read in a library aimed at alpha chains, this beta chain has a size that is not meaningful. The chain employs TRBV16 and TRBJ2-1; D is perhaps TRBD2 (6 bases). The CDR3 covers 16 residues. CDR1 and CDR2 from the germline V gene are KGHSY and FQNENV. V was pared by 4 bases and J by 9 bases, with 22 bases between. The CDR3 spells CASSPSPTSGVGEQFF. The CDR3 bases are TGTGCCAGCAGCCCGTCCCCAACCTCGGGGGTGGGTGAGCAGTTCTTC.

This clonotype has ten or more counts. This beta chain was picked up by a library intended for alpha chains and is off target, so its count carries little meaning. The chain links TRBV7-9 to TRBJ2-7; D gene uncertain. The CDR3 has 13 amino acids. CDR1 SEHNR and CDR2 FQNEAQ come from the germline V gene (reference sequence). The germline V and J ends were trimmed by 5 bases and 7 bases, with 15 bases remaining between them. The CDR3 here is CASSTRTLREQYF. In DNA, the CDR3 is TGTGCCAGCAGCACACGGACCCTTCGGGAGCAGTACTTC.

There are a few counts of this clonotype. The library was designed around alpha chains, so this beta chain is a stray read whose abundance carries little weight. The V call is TRBV12-3 or TRBV12-4, the J call TRBJ1-2; 7 bases match TRBD1. The ends lost 5 bases at V and 0 bases at J; junction bases unmatched: 6. The CDR3 extends over 15 amino acids. DNA for the CDR3: TGTGCCAGCAGTCTAGGGACAGCAGCTAACTATGGCTACACCTTC. Amino acids: CASSLGTAANYGYTF.

This clonotype has at least ten counts. This beta chain was picked up by a library intended for alpha chains and is off target, so its count carries little meaning. This chain links TRBV5-1 with TRBJ1-4; 9 nucleotides agree with TRBD1. Germline V gene data show CDR1 as SGHRS and CDR2 as YFSETQ. The CDR3 is 14 amino acids. The trim removed 4 bases at V and 4 bases at J, leaving 2 bases unmatched. CDR3 nucleotide sequence: TGCGCCAGCAGCAAGACAGGGGGTAATGAAAAACTGTTTTTT. Its protein product is CASSKTGGNEKLFF.

A few counts support this clonotype. Because the library targeted alpha chains, this beta chain is an off-target read whose size means little. The rearrangement links TRBV24-1 to TRBJ1-1; D is possibly TRBD1 (5 bases). The germline V gene encodes CDR1 KGHDR and CDR2 SFDVKD. CDR3 length equals 11 residues. Trimming shortened V by 3 bases and J by 10 bases, and 8 bases separated the two germline ends. Written as DNA, the CDR3 is TGTGCCACCAGTGATGGGGACGCAGCTTTCTTT. Protein: CATSDGDAAFF.

In regard to this clonotype: Since it is a stray read in a library aimed at alpha chains, this beta chain has a size that is not meaningful. The chain couples TRBV7-2 to TRBJ2-6; D gene uncertain. Between the trimmed V and J ends, which lost 3 bases and 1 base, there was a span of 4 bases. The CDR3 runs 14 residues. Germline assignment: CDR1 SGHTA and CDR2 FQGNSA. CDR3 sequence: CASSFRSGANVLTF. The CDR3 DNA sequence: TGTGCCAGCAGCTTCCGGTCTGGGGCCAACGTCCTGACTTTC.

As to this clonotype: With the library built for alpha chains, this beta chain is off target and its frequency is not meaningful. V and J are TRBV6-5 and TRBJ2-3; 7 bases are shared with TRBD2. Germline V gene data show CDR1 as MNHEY and CDR2 as SVGAGI. The CDR3 is 17 amino acids. V was clipped by 0 bases and J by 6 bases; unmatched bases: 12. The CDR3 DNA reads as TGTGCCAGCAGTTACTCGGCGGGACTACCGGGGCTCGATACGCAGTATTTT. As protein: CASSYSAGLPGLDTQYF.

This clonotype was detected many times. The library was prepared for alpha chains; this beta chain is a stray read, so its frequency means little. This chain uses TRBV20-1 with TRBJ1-4; D perhaps matches TRBD1 (5 bases). Germline V gives CDR1 DFQATT, CDR2 SNEGSKA (reference sequence). V lost 5 bases and J 14 bases, leaving 15 bases between the germline ends. The CDR3 contains 11 residues. CDR3 sequence: CSARSRDSLFF. The CDR3 nucleotides read TGCAGTGCTCGATCTCGGGACTCCCTGTTTTTT.

This clonotype was detected many times. Since it is a stray read in a library aimed at alpha chains, this beta chain has a size that is not meaningful. The chain carries TRBV3-1 and TRBJ1-1; no firm D call. Germline V CDR1 and CDR2: LGHDT, YNNKEL (reference sequence). Trimming pared 3 bases from V and 4 bases from J, leaving 12 bases between. The CDR3 contains 14 residues. The CDR3 region has the DNA TGTGCCAGCAGCCAGTTTTTGGGTAGCACTGAAGCTTTCTTT. This encodes CASSQFLGSTEAFF.

This clonotype has more than one count but fewer than ten. The library was prepared for alpha chains; this beta chain is a stray read, so its frequency means little. The rearrangement joins TRBV5-1 to TRBJ1-2; 8 bases are shared with TRBD1. The germline V gene encodes CDR1 SGHRS and CDR2 YFSETQ. This CDR3 has 17 amino acids. Trimming removed 3 bases from V and 5 bases from J; junction bases left unmatched: 15. CDR3 sequence: CASSSRGRGPDLYGYTF. Here the CDR3 DNA reads TGCGCCAGCAGCTCCAGGGGGCGCGGACCCGACCTTTATGGCTACACCTTC.

Notes on this clonotype: A library prepared for alpha chains yielded this beta chain as an off-target read; its size is of little meaning. V gene TRBV7-3 combines with J gene TRBJ2-2; 8 nucleotides align to TRBD1. V gave up 6 bases and J gave up 1 base; unmatched junction bases: 1. CDR1 is SGHTA and CDR2 is FQGTGA in the germline V gene. The CDR3 runs 14 residues. The CDR3 DNA reads TGTGCCAGCAGGACAGGGGAGAACACCGGGGAGCTGTTTTTT. Its protein product is CASRTGENTGELFF.

The sample holds a few counts of this clonotype. This beta chain appears as a stray read in a library generated for alpha chains; its size is not informative. The chain combines TRBV4-2 with TRBJ2-7, with TRBD2 identical over 10 bases. Germline CDR1 LGHNA, CDR2 YNFKEQ. This CDR3 has 13 residues. With 0 bases clipped from V and 12 bases from J, the junction kept 5 bases outside the gene matches. The CDR3 loop reads CASSQEVGLAWYF. The CDR3, as DNA: TGTGCCAGCAGCCAAGAGGTGGGACTAGCGTGGTACTTC.

This clonotype was counted only a few times. With the library built for alpha chains, this beta chain is off target and its frequency is not meaningful. The chain links TRBV7-9 to TRBJ1-2, with D unresolved. The CDR3 has 12 residues. The germline CDR1 and CDR2 sequences are SEHNR and FQNEAQ (reference sequence). V was cut by 1 base and J by 10 bases, with 10 bases left in between. The CDR3 here is CASSLGGQSYTF. The CDR3, as DNA: TGTGCCAGCAGCTTAGGAGGTCAATCCTACACCTTC.

This clonotype was seen a handful of times. This beta chain came through as a stray read in a library set up for alpha chains, and its size says little. The chain uses TRBV27 and TRBJ2-3; D ambiguous. CDR3 length: 13 amino acids. The germline V and J ends were trimmed by 5 bases and 5 bases, with 11 bases remaining between them. Germline assignment: CDR1 MNHEY and CDR2 SMNVEV (reference sequence). As DNA, the CDR3 is TGTGCCAGCAGTCTTTCCTGGGAAGATACGCAGTATTTT. Its protein is CASSLSWEDTQYF.

This clonotype was observed a handful of times. As an off-target read in a library built for alpha chains, this beta chain has a frequency of little significance. J is TRBJ2-4 and V is TRBV20-1; 12 nucleotides line up with TRBD2. CDR3 size: 19 residues. V was clipped by 1 base and J by 0 bases; unmatched bases: 10. Germline V gene lookup returns CDR1 DFQATT and CDR2 SNEGSKA (reference sequence). The DNA for the CDR3 is TGCAGTGCTAGAGCTCCGGGACTAGCGGGTCAATTAGCCAAAAACATTCAGTACTTC. Protein sequence: CSARAPGLAGQLAKNIQYF.

Many counts were recorded for this clonotype. With the library built for alpha chains, this beta chain is off target and its frequency is not meaningful. The chain has TRBV29-1 and TRBJ2-7; D gene uncertain. The CDR3 sequence is 12 residues long. Trimming pared 4 bases from V and 3 bases from J, leaving 10 bases between. In germline, CDR1 is SQVTM, CDR2 ANQGSEA. CDR3 nucleotides: TGCAGCGTTGTGGCTCGTAACTACGAGCAGTACTTC. It specifies CSVVARNYEQYF.

Concerning this clonotype itself: As an off-target read in a library built for alpha chains, this beta chain has a frequency of little significance. The chain recombines TRBV7-2 with TRBJ1-5, with 10 bases that match TRBD1. The trim removed 5 bases at V and 5 bases at J, leaving 6 bases unmatched. The germline V gene encodes CDR1 SGHTA and CDR2 FQGNSA. CDR3 size: 15 residues. CDR3 sequence: CASSPRQGADQPQHF. In DNA, the CDR3 is TGTGCCAGCAGCCCCCGACAGGGGGCCGATCAGCCCCAGCATTTT. Drawing the rest from reference TRBV7-2 and TRBJ1-5, the complete variable domain is GAGVSQSPSNKVTEKGKDVELRCDPISGHTALYWYRQSLGQGLEFLIYFQGNSAPDKSGLPSDRFSAERTGGSVSTLTIQRTQQEDSAVYLCASSPRQGADQPQHFGDGTRLSIL.

This clonotype came up many times. This beta chain appears as a stray read in a library generated for alpha chains; its size is not informative. This chain uses TRBV12-3 or TRBV12-4 with TRBJ2-7; 8 bases fit TRBD1. The CDR3 sequence is 13 residues long. V shed 6 bases and J 2 bases; nucleotides not matched to a gene: 3. CDR3 coding DNA: TGTGCCAGCAGCAAACAGGGGGCCTACGAGCAGTACTTC. Its translation is CASSKQGAYEQYF.

This clonotype is judged medium-sized. This beta chain is off target for a library built for alpha chains, so its abundance means little. The chain has TRBV27 and TRBJ1-5; tentative D call: TRBD1 (5 bases). Trimming stripped 2 bases from V and 4 bases from J, with 12 bases between. Germline CDR1 is MNHEY and CDR2 is SMNVEV (reference sequence). CDR3 length: 15 amino acids. The CDR3 sequence is CASSLVGTANQPQHF. The CDR3 bases are TGTGCCAGCAGTTTAGTAGGGACGGCTAATCAGCCCCAGCATTTT.

This clonotype was picked up a small number of times. The library was designed around alpha chains, so this beta chain is a stray read whose abundance carries little weight. The chain recombines TRBV7-9 with TRBJ1-1, with D maybe TRBD1 (6 bases). The V end lost 4 bases, the J end lost 5 bases, and 14 bases lay between the germline ends. This CDR3 spans 14 amino acids. Germline V CDR1 and CDR2: SEHNR, FQNEAQ (reference sequence). The CDR3 region has the DNA TGTGCCAGCAGCTCGATAAGAACAGGGACTGAAGCTTTCTTT. Protein sequence: CASSSIRTGTEAFF.

This clonotype was counted ten times or more. This beta chain is a stray read from a library made for alpha chains; its abundance is not meaningful. The gene calls are TRBV4-1 and TRBJ2-2; 13 nucleotides align to TRBD2. This CDR3 is built from 19 residues. Per the germline V gene, CDR1 is MGHRA and CDR2 is YSYEKL. Unmatched junction bases numbered 12, after V lost 4 bases and J lost 4 bases. The CDR3 region is CASSLRTSGGGPATGELFF. The CDR3 DNA reads as TGCGCCAGCAGCCTCAGGACTAGCGGGGGTGGACCCGCCACCGGGGAGCTGTTTTTT.

As to this clonotype: This beta chain appears as a stray read in a library generated for alpha chains; its size is not informative. The V and J genes are TRBV7-3 and TRBJ2-6; unclear D gene. Germline assignment: CDR1 SGHTA and CDR2 FQGTGA. The CDR3 covers 16 residues. Between the trimmed V and J ends, which lost 8 bases and 0 bases, there was a span of 14 bases. The CDR3 nucleotides read TGTGCCAGCTCCAAAGGGCGGCCCTCTGGGGCCAACGTCCTGACTTTC. This encodes CASSKGRPSGANVLTF.

This clonotype was observed at least ten times. With the library built for alpha chains, this beta chain is off target and its frequency is not meaningful. V usage is TRBV5-4 and J usage is TRBJ2-1, with D possibly TRBD2 on 7 matching bases. Trimming pared 4 bases from V and 10 bases from J, leaving 27 bases between. The V gene's germline CDR1 is SGHNT and CDR2 YYREEE (reference sequence). This CDR3 is built from 17 residues. The DNA for the CDR3 is TGTGCCAGCAGCCCTTCGGGGGGCGGTTCATTTCGGAGAGAGCAGTTCTTC. It specifies CASSPSGGGSFRREQFF.